The following is a T cell receptor beta chain sequence with its context. A few counts support this clone. No antigen is known for it. One junction end does not reproduce the germline sequence, and a read error may be involved. Library preparation was by PCR. The sequencing machine was an Illumina HiSeq 4000. High-throughput sequencing was used to profile the TCR beta-chain CDR3 region of each patient. The source study handled its data this way. CDR3 differences across clinicopathological groups were used to build a classifier for discriminating distant-metastatic papillary thyroid cancer patients. The Shannon index was used to measure repertoire diversity, and the Morisita-Horn index was used to measure how similar tumor and blood repertoires were. TCRdb trimmed the raw reads at Q25, called clones with MiXCR and kept productive beta chains. TCRdb's processing, not the authors', yielded these V and J calls. The sample table records about 93,000 clones; 12% of these occur just once. Of the sample, approximately 11% falls within the top ten clones.

The source of the sample is a study of metastatic and nonmetastatic thyroid tumors (dated by TCRdb to the early 2020s). As for the study more broadly: Repertoires were compared across peripheral blood and tumor or nodule tissue samples from malignant and benign thyroid patients.

Results the study describes overall, beyond this receptor: TCR beta diversity was reported as significantly higher in malignant tumors than in benign nodules, in both blood and tumor samples.

The CDR3 starts with the cysteine, ends with the phenylalanine, and has 14 residues. Just the 42-base CDR3 DNA is kept, in frame starting at base 1. CDR1 and CDR2, per the germline V gene, are MDHEN and SYDVKM. Before undergoing thyroid surgery, none of the patients had been given any kind of treatment. Using T-cell receptor beta sequencing, the study looked back at clinical samples from patients collected from 2012 to 2018. The chain employs TRBV28 and TRBJ1-1, with no reliable assignment of the D segment. This sequence was found in a female donor with papillary thyroid cancer or a benign thyroid nodule (not recorded which). Some clones in this sample may be carry-over from other donors' samples. The specimen sequenced was blood. The nucleotide sequence reads as follows: TGCGCCAGCAGTCCACCAGTTTGTCCCGCTGAAGCTTTCTTT. This sequence encodes CASSPPVCPAEAFF.